This passage covers 2 T cell receptor beta chains from one sample sequenced in a study of blood T cell repertoires in COVID-19. Data came from immunoSEQ multiplex PCR; TCRdb stores just in-frame clones and leaves some out. Of about 210,000 clones in the sample, approximately 80% are singletons; the top ten hold about 9.8%. Sequencing input: PBMCs or T cells enriched from blood (not recorded which). These receptors were taken from a woman between 45 and 65 years old with acute COVID-19.

This chain links TRBV18 with TRBJ1-1, with D tentatively TRBD1 (6 bases). Germline CDR1 and CDR2: KGHSH and LQKENI. V dropped 3 bases and J dropped 6 bases, with 14 bases sitting between them. CDR3 length: 14 amino acids. The CDR3 DNA is TGTGCCAGCTCACCTTTTACTAGACAGGCTGAAGCTTTCTTT. Translating it yields CASSPFTRQAEAFF.

The chain has TRBV7-2 and TRBJ1-6; D is uncertain. Germline CDR1 is SGHTA and CDR2 is FQGNSA. V was trimmed by 1 base and J by 8 bases, leaving 18 bases between them. The CDR3 runs 17 residues. This CDR3 is CASSLVSFLGDYSPLHF. Here the CDR3 DNA reads TGTGCCAGCAGCTTAGTTTCATTTTTGGGAGATTATTCACCCCTCCACTTT.